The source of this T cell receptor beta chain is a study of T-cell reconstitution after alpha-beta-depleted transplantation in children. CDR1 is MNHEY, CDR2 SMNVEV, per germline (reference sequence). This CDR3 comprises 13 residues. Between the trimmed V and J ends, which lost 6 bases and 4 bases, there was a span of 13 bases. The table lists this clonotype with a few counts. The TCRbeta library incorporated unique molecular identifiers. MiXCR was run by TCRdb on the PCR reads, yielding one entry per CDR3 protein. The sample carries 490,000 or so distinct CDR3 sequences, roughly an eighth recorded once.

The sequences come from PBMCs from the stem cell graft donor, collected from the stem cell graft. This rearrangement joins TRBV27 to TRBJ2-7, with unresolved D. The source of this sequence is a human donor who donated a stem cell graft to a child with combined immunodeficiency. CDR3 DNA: TGTGCCAGCAGCTCAGCGTGGGGTTACGAGCAGTACTTC. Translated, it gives CASSSAWGYEQYF.